The clone carrying this T cell receptor beta chain was picked up one time. Measured with immunoSEQ multiplex PCR; TCRdb has only the in-frame clones, and not every one. The sample shows 93,000 or so clones, roughly 83% of them seen only once. The data were taken from a study of glioma-infiltrating T cells after dendritic cell vaccination. Losses at the gene ends were 3 bases for V and 4 bases for J; bases not matched to a gene: 4. CDR3 length: 15 amino acids. CDR1 and CDR2 (germline): SEHNR, FQNEAQ (reference sequence). The V gene is TRBV7-9, the J gene TRBJ1-1; TRBD1 agrees at 11 bases. The sequence was obtained from a human donor with glioblastoma. This material consisted of blood, taken before dendritic cell vaccination. The DNA for the CDR3 is TGTGCCAGCAGCTTTGGACAGGGGGCTCTCACTGAAGCTTTCTTT. This codes for CASSFGQGALTEAFF.